The next 15 T cell receptor beta chains were all read from a single sample in a study of control samples from healthy donors and cancer patients. The protocol was immunoSEQ multiplex PCR, while the TCRdb copy is restricted to in-frame clones and leaves out a portion. Of approximately 97,000 clones in the sample, 88% were seen once. The sequenced material came from blood. The source of these receptors is a man under 40 in good health.

This clone has just a few counts. The chain joins TRBV19 to TRBJ2-3; D is perhaps TRBD1 (5 bases). The CDR3 consists of 15 residues. Germline assignment: CDR1 LNHDA and CDR2 SQIVND (reference sequence). V lost 3 bases and J 0 bases, leaving 10 bases between the germline ends. The CDR3 sequence: CASSMTDSSTDTQYF. The CDR3 region has the DNA TGTGCCAGTAGTATGACCGACAGTAGCACAGATACGCAGTATTTT.

DNA of the CDR3: TGTGCCAGCAGCTTAATCTTTCCCTCAGCGGGGGGTTACCGAAATTACAATGAGCAGTTCTTC. It yields the protein CASSLIFPSAGGYRNYNEQFF. V gene TRBV7-3 combines with J gene TRBJ2-1; 9 bases are shared with TRBD2. There are 21 residues in the CDR3. Losses at the gene ends were 1 base for V and 4 bases for J; bases not matched to a gene: 20. The germline V gene encodes CDR1 SGHTA and CDR2 FQGTGA.

There are a few counts of this clone. The chain combines TRBV28 with TRBJ1-6; 7 positions match TRBD1. Per germline, CDR1 MDHEN and CDR2 SYDVKM. The CDR3 loop spans 14 amino acids. With 6 bases clipped from V and 4 bases from J, the junction kept 3 bases outside the gene matches. The CDR3 loop is CASSPTGYNSPLHF. In nucleotides, the CDR3 is TGTGCCAGCAGCCCGACAGGGTATAATTCACCCCTCCACTTT.

A single count supports this clone. This specimen includes other DNA sequences encoding the same CDR3. The chain joins TRBV7-2 to TRBJ1-5; D not resolved. Germline V gives CDR1 SGHTA, CDR2 FQGNSA. This CDR3 is built from 15 residues. The V end was cut by 1 base, the J end by 0 bases, with 7 bases between. The CDR3: CASSLGEYSNQPQHF. The CDR3 DNA follows: TGTGCCAGCAGCTTAGGGGAATATAGCAATCAGCCCCAGCATTTT. Full variable domain (missing parts from reference TRBV7-2 and TRBJ1-5): GAGVSQSPSNKVTEKGKDVELRCDPISGHTALYWYRQSLGQGLEFLIYFQGNSAPDKSGLPSDRFSAERTGGSVSTLTIQRTQQEDSAVYLCASSLGEYSNQPQHFGDGTRLSIL.

This clone appeared a single time. Other nucleotide sequences in the sample specify the same CDR3. The gene calls are TRBV7-3 and TRBJ2-1; D unclear. From germline, CDR1 is SGHTA and CDR2 FQGTGA. V was pared by 5 bases and J by 0 bases, with 14 bases between. The CDR3 is made up of 16 amino acids. CDR3 protein: CASSPVSGYSYNEQFF. CDR3 nucleotides: TGTGCCAGCAGCCCGGTCTCCGGGTACTCCTACAATGAGCAGTTCTTC.

The gene calls are TRBV20-1 and TRBJ2-3; 8 bases match TRBD1. After removal of 8 bases from V and 8 bases from J, the junction contained 6 bases not matched to a gene. Germline CDR1 is DFQATT and CDR2 is SNEGSKA (reference sequence). The CDR3 contains 11 residues. CDR3 coding DNA: TGCAGTTCCGGACAGGGTGGTACGCAGTATTTT. Residues: CSSGQGGTQYF.

The chain employs TRBV12-5 and TRBJ2-7; TRBD1 might be the D (6 bases). V was clipped by 1 base and J by 3 bases, with 13 bases between them. This CDR3 spans 15 amino acids. Germline assignment: CDR1 LGHNT and CDR2 FRNRAP. The CDR3 DNA sequence: TGTGCTAGTGGTTTGGAAACCGGGACAAACTACGAGCAGTACTTC. It translates to CASGLETGTNYEQYF.

Concerning this clone: Mismatch with germline at one junction end may stem from a read error. The chain employs TRBV24-1 and TRBJ1-5; D gene uncertain. Germline loops: CDR1 KGHDR, CDR2 SFDVKD. This CDR3 contains 13 residues. The CDR3 loop reads CATSDQTNQSQHF. CDR3 nucleotides: TGTGCCACCAGTGACCAAACCAATCAGTCCCAGCATTTT.

The chain has TRBV4-1 and TRBJ2-7, with 8 bases identical to TRBD1. V lost 4 bases to trimming and J lost 2 bases; unmatched junction nucleotides: 1. The CDR3 is 13 amino acids. Per the germline V gene, CDR1 is MGHRA and CDR2 is YSYEKL. In DNA, the CDR3 is TGCGCCAGCAGCCCGGGACAGGCCTACGAGCAGTACTTC. Amino acid sequence: CASSPGQAYEQYF.

The chain has TRBV9 and TRBJ2-5; 7 bases match TRBD1. The germline V gene encodes CDR1 SGDLS and CDR2 YYNGEE. This CDR3 has 15 residues. J lost 2 bases, V lost 3 bases, and 7 bases had no gene match. The chain's CDR3 is CASSARGKNQETQYF. DNA for the CDR3: TGTGCCAGCAGCGCCAGGGGGAAAAATCAAGAGACCCAGTACTTC.

This chain links TRBV29-1 with TRBJ2-7; a weak D match, TRBD1 (6 bases). This CDR3 is built from 16 residues. The germline V gene has CDR1 SQVTM and CDR2 ANQGSEA. V lost 5 bases and J lost 2, with 22 bases in between. The CDR3 bases are TGCAGCGTTCGACTCGCCGGGACACTGACAACCTACGAGCAGTACTTC. Residues: CSVRLAGTLTTYEQYF.

The chain carries TRBV7-2 and TRBJ1-1; D remains ambiguous. The length of the CDR3 is 15 residues. Trimming stripped 1 base from V and 0 bases from J, with 9 bases between. The germline gives CDR1 SGHTA, CDR2 FQGNSA. Here the CDR3 reads CASSLVVQLNTEAFF. The CDR3 DNA reads TGTGCCAGCAGCTTAGTTGTCCAATTGAACACTGAAGCTTTCTTT.

This clone was seen once. The V call is TRBV4-1, the J call TRBJ1-2; D unclear. V was pared by 0 bases and J by 8 bases, with 19 bases between. CDR3 length: 16 residues. CDR1 is MGHRA and CDR2 is YSYEKL in the germline V gene. CDR3 nucleotides: TGCGCCAGCAGCCAAGAGATTGTGCGGAGAAAGGGAGGCTACACCTTC. Protein product: CASSQEIVRRKGGYTF.

The rearrangement links TRBV7-9 to TRBJ1-4, with D possibly being TRBD1 (6 bases). V dropped 1 base and J dropped 10 bases, with 10 bases sitting between them. The CDR3 sequence is 13 residues long. Germline V gene lookup returns CDR1 SEHNR and CDR2 FQNEAQ (reference sequence). CDR3 in DNA: TGTGCCAGCAGCTTAGGGACAGTTGCAAAACTGTTTTTT. It yields the protein CASSLGTVAKLFF. The full variable domain, rest sourced from reference TRBV7-9 and TRBJ1-4, is DTGVSQNPRHKITKRGQNVTFRCDPISEHNRLYWYRQTLGQGPEFLTYFQNEAQLEKSRLLSDRFSAERPKGSFSTLEIQRTEQGDSAMYLCASSLGTVAKLFFGSGTQLSVL.

The CDR3 DNA reads as TGTGCCACCAGTGATCGATATAACTATGGCTACACCTTC. This translates into CATSDRYNYGYTF. The J gene is TRBJ1-2, the V gene TRBV24-1; no clear D. The V end was cut by 3 bases, the J end by 1 base, with 5 bases between. This CDR3 spans 13 amino acids. From germline, CDR1 is KGHDR and CDR2 SFDVKD.